Included here is one T cell receptor beta chain sequence, with context. Antigen: not known. The data stem from a study of post-analysis software for immune sequencing data. Overall study context: The cohort encompassed relapsing-remitting, secondary progressive and progressive-relapsing multiple sclerosis disease courses.

CDR1 and CDR2 from the germline V gene are SGHDT and YYEEEE. The CDR3 totals 16 residues. V shed 4 bases and J shed 4 bases, with 18 bases lying between them. Built from TCR beta cDNA, the libraries had unique molecular identifiers in them. T cells numbering roughly 0.9 to 10 million yielded cDNA molecules that totaled approximately 500,000. TCRdb reprocessed the PCR reads via MiXCR and lists one record per CDR3 protein. The sample shows about 540,000 distinct CDR3 sequences, approximately 31% of them seen only once. Broader study findings: Relative to controls, patients with multiple sclerosis showed significantly lower normalized Chao1 diversity. With F measure, samples from one preparation batch clustered together strongly. Five TRBV segments, including TRBV5-6, TRBV5-1 and TRBV20-1, were more frequent in patients than controls.

The TCR originated in a girl between 2 and 17 years old with multiple sclerosis. The gene calls are TRBV5-6 and TRBJ2-1; TRBD2 might be the D (6 bases). The source material was blood. CDR3 DNA sequence: TGTGCCAGCAGCCCCCAGGGTGCGGGGCTTTACAATGAGCAGTTCTTC. Its translation is CASSPQGAGLYNEQFF.